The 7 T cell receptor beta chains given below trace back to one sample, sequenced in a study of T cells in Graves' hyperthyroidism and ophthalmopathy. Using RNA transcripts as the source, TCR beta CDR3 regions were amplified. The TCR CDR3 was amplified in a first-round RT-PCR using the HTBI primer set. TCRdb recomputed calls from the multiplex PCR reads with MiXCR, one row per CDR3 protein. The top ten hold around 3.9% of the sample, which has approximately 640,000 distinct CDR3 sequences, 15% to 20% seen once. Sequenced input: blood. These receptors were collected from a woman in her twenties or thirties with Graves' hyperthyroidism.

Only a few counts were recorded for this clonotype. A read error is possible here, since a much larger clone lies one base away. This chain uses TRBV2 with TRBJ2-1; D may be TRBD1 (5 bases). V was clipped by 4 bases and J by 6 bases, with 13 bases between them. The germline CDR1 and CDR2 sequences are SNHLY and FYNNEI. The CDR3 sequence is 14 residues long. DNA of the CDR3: TGTGCCAGCAGTGGAGCAAGGGGAATCAATGAGCAGTTCTTC. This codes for CASSGARGINEQFF.

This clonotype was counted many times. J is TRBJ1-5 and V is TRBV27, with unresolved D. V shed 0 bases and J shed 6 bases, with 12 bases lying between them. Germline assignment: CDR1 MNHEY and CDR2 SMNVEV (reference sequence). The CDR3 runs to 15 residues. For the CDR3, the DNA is TGTGCCAGCAGTTTATCGTGGGCGTTCGGTCAGCCCCAGCATTTT. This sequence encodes CASSLSWAFGQPQHF.

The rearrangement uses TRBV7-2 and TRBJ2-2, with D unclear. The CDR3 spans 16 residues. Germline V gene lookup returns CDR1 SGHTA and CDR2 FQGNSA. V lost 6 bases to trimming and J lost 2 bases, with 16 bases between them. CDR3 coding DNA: TGTGCCAGCAGATCTGGGGAACCTTTAAACACCGGGGAGCTGTTTTTT. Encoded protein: CASRSGEPLNTGELFF.

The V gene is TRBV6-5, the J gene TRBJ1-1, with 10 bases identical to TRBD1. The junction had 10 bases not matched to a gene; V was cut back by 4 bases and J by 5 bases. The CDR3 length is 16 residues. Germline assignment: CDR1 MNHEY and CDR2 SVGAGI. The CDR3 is CASSSVRTGGETEAFF. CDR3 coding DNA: TGTGCCAGCAGTTCCGTAAGGACAGGGGGAGAGACTGAAGCTTTCTTT.

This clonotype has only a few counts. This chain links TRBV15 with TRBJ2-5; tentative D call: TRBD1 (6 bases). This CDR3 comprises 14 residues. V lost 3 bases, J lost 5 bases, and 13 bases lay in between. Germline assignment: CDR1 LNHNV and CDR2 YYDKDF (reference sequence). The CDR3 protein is CATSSSDSPETQYF. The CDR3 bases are TGTGCCACCAGCAGTTCGGACAGCCCGGAGACCCAGTACTTC. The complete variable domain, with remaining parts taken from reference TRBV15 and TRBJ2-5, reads DAMVIQNPRYQVTQFGKPVTLSCSQTLNHNVMYWYQQKSSQAPKLLFHYYDKDFNNEADTPDNFQSRRPNTSFCFLDIRSPGLGDTAMYLCATSSSDSPETQYFGPGTRLLVL.

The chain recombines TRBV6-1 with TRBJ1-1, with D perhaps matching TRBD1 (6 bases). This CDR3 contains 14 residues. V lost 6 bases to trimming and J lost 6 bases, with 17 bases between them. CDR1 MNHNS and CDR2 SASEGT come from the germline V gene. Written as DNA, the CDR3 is TGTGCCAGCAGACCCGTTAGGGGGGGACCTGAAGCTTTCTTT. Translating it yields CASRPVRGGPEAFF.

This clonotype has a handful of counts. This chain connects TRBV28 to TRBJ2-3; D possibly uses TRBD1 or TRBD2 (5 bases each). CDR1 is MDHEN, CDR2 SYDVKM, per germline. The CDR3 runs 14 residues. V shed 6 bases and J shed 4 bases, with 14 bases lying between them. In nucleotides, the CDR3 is TGTGCCAGCAGGGGACGGGGTGGGTCAGATACGCAGTATTTT. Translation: CASRGRGGSDTQYF.